This entry is about one T cell receptor beta chain. Its cognate antigen is unknown. The CDR3 is made up of 17 amino acids. Germline CDR1 and CDR2: SGHTA and FQGNSA. V was clipped by 5 bases and J by 3 bases, with 22 bases between them. The data were taken from a study of cytomegalovirus exposure and HLA in healthy donors. Study-wide points: There were three CMV-associated chains whose specificity for CMV antigens was confirmed in vitro.

The table came from immunoSEQ multiplex PCR; TCRdb's copy has only in-frame clones and leaves some out. Among some 90,000 clones listed, roughly 87% were seen once. The V call is TRBV7-2, the J call TRBJ1-1; D perhaps matches TRBD1 (6 bases). This clonotype was sampled from a young man in good health and CMV-seropositive. Sequenced: PBMCs. CDR3 loop: CASSPGRGAAGHTEAFF. Written as DNA, the CDR3 is TGTGCCAGCAGCCCTGGCAGGGGAGCGGCTGGTCACACTGAAGCTTTCTTT. The whole variable domain, filled in from reference TRBV7-2 and TRBJ1-1, reads GAGVSQSPSNKVTEKGKDVELRCDPISGHTALYWYRQSLGQGLEFLIYFQGNSAPDKSGLPSDRFSAERTGGSVSTLTIQRTQQEDSAVYLCASSPGRGAAGHTEAFFGQGTRLTVV.